This entry lists 21 T cell receptor beta chains sequenced from one sample in a study of shared clonotypes between healthy human individuals. Only in-frame clones appear in the TCRdb table, and some are missing; sequencing was by immunoSEQ multiplex PCR. In the table there are about 680,000 clones, around 73% of which are singletons. Source material: memory CD4+ T cells sorted from blood. Noted subset: CD45RA-negative fraction. These receptors were collected from a woman in her twenties or thirties in good health.

This clone was recorded only once. The rearrangement joins TRBV5-4 to TRBJ1-3; unclear D gene. CDR1 is SGHNT, CDR2 YYREEE, per germline (reference sequence). V was cut by 4 bases and J by 0 bases, with 14 bases left in between. CDR3 length equals 16 residues. The CDR3 region is CASSGYDGSSGNTIYF. The DNA for the CDR3 is TGTGCCAGCAGCGGGTACGACGGATCCTCTGGAAACACCATATATTTT.

The CDR3 reads CASSTGLWPQHF. The CDR3 nucleotides read TGTGCCAGCAGTACGGGGCTCTGGCCCCAGCATTTT. The chain uses TRBV2 and TRBJ1-5; the D gene is possibly TRBD1 (5 bases). CDR1 SNHLY and CDR2 FYNNEI come from the germline V gene. The CDR3 spans 12 residues. Trimming removed 5 bases from V and 9 bases from J, with 11 bases in between.

The chain joins TRBV6-5 to TRBJ1-2; TRBD1 might be the D (6 bases). V was pared by 1 base and J by 8 bases, with 11 bases between. The CDR3 has 13 residues. Germline V gene data show CDR1 as MNHEY and CDR2 as SVGAGI. The CDR3 here is CASSYLGGTGYTF. In DNA form, the CDR3 reads TGTGCCAGCAGTTACTTAGGGGGTACGGGCTACACCTTC.

J is TRBJ1-2 and V is TRBV27, with D possibly matching TRBD1 (5 bases). CDR1 and CDR2 from the germline V gene are MNHEY and SMNVEV (reference sequence). V lost 5 bases, J lost 4 bases, and 14 bases lay in between. CDR3 size: 14 residues. CDR3 DNA: TGTGCCAGCAGTGCCCTCGGGGGGAGCTATGGCTACACCTTC. Translating gives CASSALGGSYGYTF.

The CDR3 region has the DNA TGCGCCAGCAGCTTCGGTAGCGGGAAGGCCCAAGAGACCCAGTACTTC. Translating it yields CASSFGSGKAQETQYF. The chain has TRBV5-1 and TRBJ2-5, with 8 nucleotides matching TRBD2. There are 16 residues in the CDR3. Germline values: CDR1 SGHRS, CDR2 YFSETQ. V was clipped by 2 bases and J by 1 base; unmatched bases: 7.

V and J are TRBV2 and TRBJ1-4, with 8 nucleotides matching TRBD1. Trimming took 5 bases from V and 8 from J; bases not matched to a gene: 10. This CDR3 spans 15 amino acids. CDR1 is SNHLY, CDR2 FYNNEI, per germline. The DNA for the CDR3 is TGTGCCAGCAGTCTTGGGACAGGCCGGGGCGAAAAACTGTTTTTT. Translated, it gives CASSLGTGRGEKLFF.

The DNA of the CDR3 is TGTGCGACTAAGCCACAAGGGGGACCTAACTATGGCTACACCTTC. It is translated as CATKPQGGPNYGYTF. This rearrangement joins TRBV2 to TRBJ1-2, with D possibly being TRBD1 (6 bases). The CDR3 is made up of 15 amino acids. CDR1 and CDR2 (germline): SNHLY, FYNNEI.

This clone was counted only a few times. The CDR3 region is CASSLLGMAEKLFF. The CDR3 DNA reads TGTGCCAGCAGCTTGCTGGGTATGGCTGAAAAACTGTTTTTT. This chain connects TRBV5-5 to TRBJ1-4; unclear D gene. Germline lookup yields CDR1 SGHKS and CDR2 YYEKEE (reference sequence). V dropped 1 base and J dropped 7 bases, with 11 bases sitting between them. This CDR3 comprises 14 residues.

Here the CDR3 reads CASSLPDISYEQYF. CDR3 bases: TGTGCCAGCAGTTTACCGGACATATCCTACGAGCAGTACTTC. The chain recombines TRBV7-9 with TRBJ2-7, with a possible D match to TRBD1 (5 bases). The CDR3 spans 14 residues. CDR1 and CDR2 (germline): SEHNR, FQNEAQ (reference sequence). V was clipped by 6 bases and J by 1 base, with 13 bases between them.

The rearrangement links TRBV30 to TRBJ1-1; D is uncertain. Germline CDR1 and CDR2: GTSNPN and SVGIG (reference sequence). This CDR3 contains 14 residues. With 4 bases removed from V and 3 bases from J, the gap between germline ends came to 15 bases. CDR3 bases: TGTGCCTGGAAGGGCGAAGGGAAATACACTGAAGCTTTCTTT. Protein product: CAWKGEGKYTEAFF.

The chain employs TRBV28 and TRBJ1-5, with 7 bases that match TRBD1. The V segment lost 6 bases and the J segment 1 base; nucleotides outside the gene matches: 9. The CDR3 length is 16 residues. Germline CDR1 MDHEN, CDR2 SYDVKM. The CDR3 sequence is CASRSEGGGSNQPQHF. As DNA, the CDR3 is TGTGCCAGCAGGTCTGAAGGGGGCGGCAGCAATCAGCCCCAGCATTTT.

This chain links TRBV27 with TRBJ2-3; D remains unclear. V lost 6 bases and J lost 1, with 8 bases in between. The CDR3 runs 13 residues. Germline-derived CDR1 and CDR2 are MNHEY and SMNVEV (reference sequence). The DNA for the CDR3 is TGTGCCAGCAGGGCATTCGGCACAGATACGCAGTATTTT. Its translation is CASRAFGTDTQYF.

This clone showed up just a few times. The rearrangement joins TRBV28 to TRBJ2-7, with 7 bases lining up with TRBD1. V was clipped by 4 bases and J by 2 bases; unmatched bases: 8. Germline V CDR1 and CDR2: MDHEN, SYDVKM. The CDR3 totals 15 residues. This CDR3 reads CASSSSGTAAYEQYF. For the CDR3, the DNA is TGTGCCAGCAGTTCCTCCGGGACAGCCGCCTACGAGCAGTACTTC.

The rearrangement joins TRBV4-1 to TRBJ1-3; D perhaps matches TRBD1 (5 bases). CDR1 is MGHRA and CDR2 is YSYEKL in the germline V gene. The V and J ends lost 5 bases and 4 bases respectively, with 15 bases between them. The CDR3 length is 15 residues. CDR3 sequence: CASSFGHFIGNTIYF. The CDR3 DNA is TGCGCCAGCAGCTTTGGACACTTCATCGGAAACACCATATATTTT.

This clone occurred a few times. The chain employs TRBV7-2 and TRBJ1-1; unclear D gene. This CDR3 has 15 residues. The germline gives CDR1 SGHTA, CDR2 FQGNSA. V was trimmed by 5 bases and J by 11 bases, leaving 24 bases between them. The CDR3 nucleotides read TGTGCCAGCAGCCCCGACATGGTGGGAGTGACCGGTGCTTTCTTT. It yields the protein CASSPDMVGVTGAFF.

The chain combines TRBV19 with TRBJ2-7; 9 bases agree with TRBD1. This CDR3 is built from 16 residues. After removal of 3 bases from V and 2 bases from J, the junction contained 8 bases not matched to a gene. Germline V lookup: CDR1 LNHDA, CDR2 SQIVND (reference sequence). The CDR3 DNA sequence: TGTGCCAGTAGTATGCCCCCTAGGACAGGGGCCTACGAGCAGTACTTC. This translates into CASSMPPRTGAYEQYF. Looking up the rest from reference TRBV19 and TRBJ2-7 gives the full variable domain: DGGITQSPKYLFRKEGQNVTLSCEQNLNHDAMYWYRQDPGQGLRLIYYSQIVNDFQKGDIAEGYSVSREKKESFPLTVTSAQKNPTAFYLCASSMPPRTGAYEQYFGPGTRLTVT.

This sequence joins TRBV6-1 and TRBJ1-2, with TRBD1 identical over 8 bases. The ends lost 7 bases at V and 8 bases at J; junction bases unmatched: 12. CDR1 MNHNS and CDR2 SASEGT come from the germline V gene. There are 14 residues in the CDR3. The CDR3 DNA sequence: TGTGCCAGCACCTTTTCACAGGGGGAGCGGGGCTACACCTTC. It encodes CASTFSQGERGYTF.

This sequence joins TRBV2 and TRBJ2-2; 8 positions match TRBD2. Germline CDR1 and CDR2: SNHLY and FYNNEI. The junction had 11 bases not matched to a gene; V was cut back by 7 bases and J by 4 bases. The CDR3 totals 16 residues. This chain's CDR3 is CASTPRTSQVTGELFF. DNA of the CDR3: TGTGCCAGCACCCCCAGGACTAGCCAAGTCACCGGGGAGCTGTTTTTT.

The chain uses TRBV11-3 and TRBJ1-4; no firm D call. The CDR3 has 12 amino acids. The germline gives CDR1 SGHNT, CDR2 YENEEA. Trimming pared 5 bases from V and 10 bases from J, leaving 11 bases between. The CDR3 region is CASSQDMGKLFF. The CDR3 DNA is TGTGCCAGCAGCCAGGATATGGGAAAACTGTTTTTT.

This rearrangement joins TRBV7-6 to TRBJ2-5; D unclear. Germline V lookup: CDR1 SGHVS, CDR2 FNYEAQ. Trimming removed 0 bases from V and 4 bases from J, with 3 bases in between. The CDR3 extends over 12 amino acids. CDR3 sequence: CASSLATETQYF. CDR3 DNA sequence: TGTGCCAGCAGCTTAGCAACAGAGACCCAGTACTTC.

The chain links TRBV28 to TRBJ2-3; D is possibly TRBD1 (7 bases). V lost 3 bases to trimming and J lost 4 bases, with 11 bases between them. The CDR3 has 14 residues. Germline V gives CDR1 MDHEN, CDR2 SYDVKM. In nucleotides, the CDR3 is TGTGCCAGCAGTTTGGGCAGGGGGGCAGATACGCAGTATTTT. Amino acid sequence: CASSLGRGADTQYF.